This is a list of T cell receptor beta chains from one sample in a study of graft-versus-host responses after intestinal transplantation. Assay used: immunoSEQ multiplex PCR; TCRdb lists only in-frame clones, some missing. This table holds some 87,000 clones, roughly 92% found once. Antigen specificity for these receptors is unknown. Material: unstimulated CD4+ T cells sorted from spleen or lymph node cells, obtained before intestinal transplant. Every receptor here comes from a human donor who received an intestinal transplant. Each CDR3 is given with its conserved first and last residue. The order of the fields is CDR3 DNA, CDR3 protein, J gene, D gene, clone size, V gene. The D gene is left open where the match is weak. Clone size is not always given. Where it is, it says once, few, many or a class for expanded clones.

CDR3nt: TGTGCCAGCGGTAGACTAGCGGGAGTTACAGATACGCAGTATTTT
CDR3aa: CASGRLAGVTDTQYF
j_gene: TRBJ2-3
d_gene: TRBD2
abundance: .
v_gene: TRBV9

CDR3nt: TGTGCCAGCAGCGTAGGTACAGGGCGGAACACCGGGGAGCTGTTTTTT
CDR3aa: CASSVGTGRNTGELFF
j_gene: TRBJ2-2
d_gene: .
abundance: .
v_gene: TRBV9

CDR3nt: TGTGCCAGCTCACCACCCCGGGCGCGGTCTAACTATGGCTACACCTTC
CDR3aa: CASSPPRARSNYGYTF
j_gene: TRBJ1-2
d_gene: .
abundance: once
v_gene: TRBV18

CDR3nt: TGTGCCAGTAGACACCGGGACCTCCCCTACAATGAGCAGTTCTTC
CDR3aa: CASRHRDLPYNEQFF
j_gene: TRBJ2-1
d_gene: .
abundance: .
v_gene: TRBV19

CDR3nt: TGTGCCAGCAGTTACGCGGGAGGGATCTACGAGCAGTACTTC
CDR3aa: CASSYAGGIYEQYF
j_gene: TRBJ2-7
d_gene: TRBD2
abundance: few
v_gene: TRBV6-6

CDR3nt: TGTGCCAGCAGCCTAAGGGGCCAGGGCAATCAGCCCCAGCATTTT
CDR3aa: CASSLRGQGNQPQHF
j_gene: TRBJ1-5
d_gene: .
abundance: .
v_gene: TRBV4-2

CDR3nt: TGTGCCAGCAGCGACCAGGACATAGGGGCAGATACGCAGTATTTT
CDR3aa: CASSDQDIGADTQYF
j_gene: TRBJ2-3
d_gene: .
abundance: .
v_gene: TRBV6-1

CDR3nt: TGTGCCAGCAGTTCGGACAGGGGGCGAGCTTTCTTT
CDR3aa: CASSSDRGRAFF
j_gene: TRBJ1-1
d_gene: TRBD1
abundance: .
v_gene: TRBV27

CDR3nt: TGCGCCAGCAGCCGACTTGGGGACTATGGCTACACCTTC
CDR3aa: CASSRLGDYGYTF
j_gene: TRBJ1-2
d_gene: .
abundance: .
v_gene: TRBV5-1

CDR3nt: TGTGCCAGCAGCCCTACCGGGACAGGGTTTAATTCACCCCTCCACTTT
CDR3aa: CASSPTGTGFNSPLHF
j_gene: TRBJ1-6
d_gene: TRBD1
abundance: once
v_gene: TRBV7-2

CDR3nt: TGTGCCAGCAGTGATACACAGGCATTGATAAGTGGAAAACTGTTTTTT
CDR3aa: CASSDTQALISGKLFF
j_gene: TRBJ1-4
d_gene: .
abundance: .
v_gene: TRBV6-1

CDR3nt: TGTGCCAGCAGCTTAGCTTTTGGATCATACGAGCAGTACTTC
CDR3aa: CASSLAFGSYEQYF
j_gene: TRBJ2-7
d_gene: .
abundance: .
v_gene: TRBV7-9

CDR3nt: TGTGCCAGCTGGCAGGGCTCCTCCTCCAATTCACCCCTCCACTTT
CDR3aa: CASWQGSSSNSPLHF
j_gene: TRBJ1-6
d_gene: .
abundance: few
v_gene: TRBV6-1

CDR3nt: TGTGCCACCAGCAGAGGTCTCCAGCCCAATGAGCAGTTCTTC
CDR3aa: CATSRGLQPNEQFF
j_gene: TRBJ2-1
d_gene: .
abundance: .
v_gene: TRBV15

CDR3nt: TGCGCCAGCAGGAGGGGGGGGACTAGCGGGAGGGTCCCCTACAATGAGCAGTTCTTC
CDR3aa: CASRRGGTSGRVPYNEQFF
j_gene: TRBJ2-1
d_gene: TRBD2
abundance: .
v_gene: TRBV10-1

CDR3nt: TGTGCCACCAGGTCGGCCAAAAACATTCAGTACTTC
CDR3aa: CATRSAKNIQYF
j_gene: TRBJ2-4
d_gene: .
abundance: .
v_gene: TRBV6-1

CDR3nt: TGTGCCAGCAGTCGACAGAGCTCTGGGGCCAACGTCCTGACTTTC
CDR3aa: CASSRQSSGANVLTF
j_gene: TRBJ2-6
d_gene: .
abundance: .
v_gene: TRBV6-5

CDR3nt: TGTGCCAGCAGTTTATGGGACAGGGGGCACAGTGTTGAAGAAAATCAGCCCCAGCATTTT
CDR3aa: CASSLWDRGHSVEENQPQHF
j_gene: TRBJ1-5
d_gene: TRBD1
abundance: .
v_gene: TRBV28

CDR3nt: TGTGCCAGCAGTTTAGGGGTACAGGTGGTAACCTACGAGCAGTACTTC
CDR3aa: CASSLGVQVVTYEQYF
j_gene: TRBJ2-7
d_gene: .
abundance: .
v_gene: TRBV28

CDR3nt: TGTGCCAGCATCGAACAGCCCAACTACGAGCAGTACTTC
CDR3aa: CASIEQPNYEQYF
j_gene: TRBJ2-7
d_gene: .
abundance: .
v_gene: TRBV28

CDR3nt: TGTGCCAGCAGTGAAGCCTGGACAGCATATTACGAGCAGTACTTC
CDR3aa: CASSEAWTAYYEQYF
j_gene: TRBJ2-7
d_gene: .
abundance: .
v_gene: TRBV6-1

CDR3nt: TGTGCCAGCAGCCCCCTATTTGGCCTAGGAGAGACCCAGTACTTC
CDR3aa: CASSPLFGLGETQYF
j_gene: TRBJ2-5
d_gene: .
abundance: .
v_gene: TRBV7-8